These T cell receptor beta chains were read from a single sample in a study of cytotoxic CD8 clonotypes in ibrutinib-treated CLL. Assay used: immunoSEQ multiplex PCR; TCRdb lists only in-frame clones, some missing. The sample includes tens of thousands of clones, 90% of them seen just once. Source: PBMCs, taken after 12 months of ibrutinib treatment. These receptors all come from a human donor with chronic lymphocytic leukemia. Each CDR3 is given with its conserved first and last residue. D genes are given only for firm matches. Size is omitted from some rows. Given values are once, few, many or a class for expanded clones.

>TRBJ1-3|TRBD1|TRBV6-4|NA
CASHPLRDRAYTIYF
TGTGCCAGCCACCCTCTCCGGGACAGGGCGTACACCATATATTTT
>TRBJ1-3|NA|TRBV6-1|NA
CALRQGSGNTIYF
TGTGCCCTACGTCAGGGCTCTGGAAACACCATATATTTT
>TRBJ1-1|NA|TRBV10-1|few
CASSEGMNTEAFF
TGCGCCAGCAGTGAGGGGATGAACACTGAAGCTTTCTTT
>TRBJ2-1|NA|TRBV9|few
CASSGSDASGHYNEQFF
TGTGCCAGCAGCGGATCCGATGCCAGCGGGCACTACAATGAGCAGTTCTTC
>TRBJ2-1|TRBD2|TRBV9|NA
CASSVAAGGYYNEQFF
TGTGCCAGCAGCGTAGCAGCGGGAGGTTATTACAATGAGCAGTTCTTC
>TRBJ2-1|TRBD2|TRBV7-7|NA
CASSPTAGGITNEQFF
TGTGCTAGCAGCCCGACCGCGGGAGGGATCACCAATGAGCAGTTCTTC
>TRBJ2-2|TRBD2|TRBV4-3|NA
CASSQGITLAGFYTGELFF
TGCGCCAGCAGCCAAGGGATTACACTAGCGGGATTTTACACCGGGGAGCTGTTTTTT
>TRBJ1-3|NA|TRBV6-4|once
CASSADHSGNTIYF
TGTGCCAGCAGTGCGGACCACTCTGGAAACACCATATATTTT
>TRBJ2-5|NA|TRBV4-3|NA
CASSQEVFLPGAPETQYF
TGCGCCAGCAGCCAAGAAGTATTTCTTCCAGGGGCGCCGGAGACCCAGTACTTC
>TRBJ2-1|TRBD2|TRBV2|NA
CASSVTSGRTYEQFF
TGTGCCAGCAGTGTAACTAGCGGGAGGACCTATGAGCAGTTCTTC